Described below is a single TCR beta chain sequence and its context. The germline gives CDR1 MDHEN, CDR2 SYDVKM. V gave up 1 base and J gave up 3 bases, with 16 bases separating them. This CDR3 is 18 amino acids long. The data derive from a study of blood T cell repertoires in COVID-19. The table came from immunoSEQ multiplex PCR; TCRdb's copy has only in-frame clones and leaves some out. The sample holds some 350,000 clones, approximately 88% seen once. This receptor was obtained from a young man who had recovered from COVID-19. J is TRBJ2-6 and V is TRBV28, with TRBD2 as a possible D gene (6 bases). Input material: PBMCs or T cells enriched from blood (not recorded which). The CDR3 sequence is CASSLLGQGGGGANVLTF. CDR3 bases: TGTGCCAGCAGTTTATTAGGTCAGGGAGGAGGTGGGGCCAACGTCCTGACTTTC.